This entry features one T cell receptor beta chain sequence. Assay: immunoSEQ multiplex PCR; the TCRdb copy retains only in-frame clones and omits some. The profile shows over 70,000 clones, 78% of them singletons. V lost 5 bases and J 1 base, leaving 9 bases between the germline ends. Germline V gene lookup returns CDR1 SNHLY and CDR2 FYNNEI. The CDR3 has 13 amino acids. Seattle patients were enrolled during active infection and followed longitudinally. This specimen belongs to a study of blood T cell repertoires in COVID-19. The wider study: Some COVID-19 samples were acute and others convalescent; all came from the United States, Italy and Spain. T cells, B-cell-depleted T cells, or PBMCs provided the cDNA or gDNA that served as material.

Sequencing was carried out using peripheral blood. This sequence originates from a man aged 65 to 79 with COVID-19, enrolled during active disease. The chain combines TRBV2 with TRBJ2-7; D is possibly TRBD1 (5 bases). CDR3 coding DNA: TGTGCCAGCAGTTCCCAGGGTTCCTACGAGCAGTACTTC. This sequence encodes CASSSQGSYEQYF.